These 15 T cell receptor beta chains were all obtained from the same sample, sequenced in a study of blood T cell repertoires in COVID-19. Method: immunoSEQ multiplex PCR; TCRdb's copy keeps in-frame clones and lacks some. This sample yields roughly 55,000 clones, of which roughly 80% are seen a single time; approximately 12% belongs to the top ten. Sequences were obtained from peripheral blood. These receptors came from an elderly man with acute or convalescent COVID-19.

The chain uses TRBV6-5 and TRBJ2-2, with 7 bases fitting TRBD1. Germline CDR1 MNHEY, CDR2 SVGAGI. Unmatched junction bases numbered 5, after V lost 10 bases and J lost 0 bases. This CDR3 comprises 14 residues. Here the CDR3 DNA reads TGTGCCACCATGACAGGGTCGAACACCGGGGAGCTGTTTTTT. Translated, it gives CATMTGSNTGELFF.

This clone was seen only once. This sample also contains other DNA sequences that code for the same CDR3. The chain combines TRBV5-1 with TRBJ2-1; no reliable D call. Germline CDR1 is SGHRS and CDR2 is YFSETQ. Between the trimmed V and J ends, which lost 0 bases and 9 bases, there was a span of 7 bases. The CDR3 extends over 12 amino acids. The CDR3 sequence: CASSLGLAEQFF. In DNA, the CDR3 is TGCGCCAGCAGCTTGGGACTGGCTGAGCAGTTCTTC.

The chain recombines TRBV28 with TRBJ2-5, with 8 bases matching TRBD1. This CDR3 contains 15 residues. J gave up 1 base and V 5 bases, and 6 bases lay outside the gene matches. CDR1 and CDR2 from the germline V gene are MDHEN and SYDVKM. The CDR3 DNA reads TGTGCCAGCAGTCTGGGCCAGGGGGCCCAAGAGACCCAGTACTTC. It codes for CASSLGQGAQETQYF.

The table lists this clone with a count of one. This chain uses TRBV7-3 with TRBJ1-6; 9 bases line up with TRBD1. Germline V gene lookup returns CDR1 SGHTA and CDR2 FQGTGA. CDR3 length: 15 amino acids. The V gene end was trimmed by 2 bases and the J gene end by 9 bases; junction bases not matched to a gene: 5. CDR3 residues: CASSLLGQGISPLHF. In DNA form, the CDR3 reads TGTGCCAGCAGCTTACTAGGACAGGGGATTTCACCCCTCCACTTT.

The V gene is TRBV5-5, the J gene TRBJ1-2; a possible D gene is TRBD1 (6 bases). Germline V CDR1 and CDR2: SGHKS, YYEKEE (reference sequence). V was trimmed by 4 bases and J by 4 bases, leaving 14 bases between them. CDR3 size: 14 residues. CDR3: CASSIGQPFYGYTF. CDR3 DNA sequence: TGTGCCAGCAGCATAGGACAGCCTTTCTATGGCTACACCTTC.

Comments on this clone: Possible read error: a much larger clone is one base away. Other DNA sequences in this specimen translate into the identical CDR3. The chain uses TRBV6-5 and TRBJ2-7; 9 bases are a match to TRBD2. The V and J ends lost 4 bases and 2 bases, in that order; junction bases with no gene match: 9. Germline assignment: CDR1 MNHEY and CDR2 SVGAGI. The CDR3 covers 16 residues. The CDR3 loop reads CASSSVSGSGTYEQYF. The CDR3 coding sequence is TGTGCCAGCAGTTCGGTTAGCGGGAGTGGCACCTACGAGCAGTACTTC.

The chain joins TRBV18 to TRBJ2-3; 7 bases agree with TRBD1. Germline V gives CDR1 KGHSH, CDR2 LQKENI. The J segment lost 2 bases and the V segment lost 4 bases, leaving 9 bases of the junction unmatched. This CDR3 is 16 amino acids long. In DNA form, the CDR3 reads TGTGCCAGCTCACGAGCCAAGGACAGGTCCACAGATACGCAGTATTTT. Translation gives CASSRAKDRSTDTQYF.

The chain links TRBV7-9 to TRBJ1-2; TRBD1 agrees at 7 bases. The CDR3 length is 13 residues. CDR1 and CDR2 (germline): SEHNR, FQNEAQ (reference sequence). V dropped 3 bases and J dropped 5; count of bases not matched to a gene: 3. The CDR3 region has the DNA TGTGCCAGCAGCTTGTTGACAGGGTATGGCTACACCTTC. This codes for CASSLLTGYGYTF.

The genes are TRBV5-1 and TRBJ2-7; the match to TRBD1 covers 7 bases. The V segment lost 2 bases and the J segment 0 bases; nucleotides outside the gene matches: 2. The CDR3 totals 14 residues. Germline V lookup: CDR1 SGHRS, CDR2 YFSETQ. Here the CDR3 DNA reads TGCGCCAGCAGCTTCTGGGACAGCTCCTACGAGCAGTACTTC. Translated: CASSFWDSSYEQYF. Full variable domain (rest looked up from reference TRBV5-1 and TRBJ2-7): KAGVTQTPRYLIKTRGQQVTLSCSPISGHRSVSWYQQTPGQGLQFLFEYFSETQRNKGNFPGRFSGRQFSNSRSEMNVSTLELGDSALYLCASSFWDSSYEQYFGPGTRLTVT.

This clone turned up a few times. The chain joins TRBV3-1 (or the pseudogene TRBV3-2) to TRBJ2-4; possible D gene TRBD1, 6 bases. Germline-derived CDR1 and CDR2 are LGHDT and YNNKEL (reference sequence). Trimming took off 3 bases at V and 0 bases at J, with 12 bases between the two ends. The CDR3 contains 16 residues. The CDR3 bases are TGTGCCAGCAGCCAGGGGACAACCCTAGCCAAAAACATTCAGTACTTC. It specifies CASSQGTTLAKNIQYF.

The chain joins TRBV11-3 to TRBJ1-4, with a possible D match to TRBD1 (6 bases). V was shortened by 1 base and J by 7 bases, with 13 bases between the two germline ends. Germline V gene lookup returns CDR1 SGHNT and CDR2 YENEEA. CDR3 length: 15 amino acids. The DNA of the CDR3 is TGTGCCAGCAGCTTAGGCTCCAGGGGTACTGAAAAACTGTTTTTT. Translation gives CASSLGSRGTEKLFF.

J is TRBJ2-1 and V is TRBV7-9; D uncertain. This CDR3 contains 15 residues. Between the trimmed V and J ends, which lost 1 base and 0 bases, there was a span of 7 bases. Per germline, CDR1 SEHNR and CDR2 FQNEAQ (reference sequence). CDR3 DNA sequence: TGTGCCAGCAGCTTAGAGTATAGCTCCTACAATGAGCAGTTCTTC. Protein sequence: CASSLEYSSYNEQFF.

This clone was detected a few times. The rearrangement links TRBV5-1 to TRBJ2-1, with D possibly matching TRBD2 (5 bases). This CDR3 has 15 residues. The ends were cut back, 7 bases at V and 0 bases at J, with 14 bases in the middle. Germline CDR1 is SGHRS and CDR2 is YFSETQ. The CDR3 protein is CASSTGSVSYNEQFF. For the CDR3, the DNA is TGCGCCAGCTCCACCGGTAGCGTCTCCTACAATGAGCAGTTCTTC.

The chain uses TRBV11-2 and TRBJ2-1, with 7 bases matching TRBD1. Germline V lookup: CDR1 SGHAT, CDR2 FQNNGV. This CDR3 is 16 amino acids long. Trimming cost V 5 bases and J 6 bases; bases outside gene matches: 13. The CDR3 coding sequence is TGTGCCAGCAGCCCAAGACAGGGAAAAGCTGGCAATGAGCAGTTCTTC. Its protein product is CASSPRQGKAGNEQFF.

The rearrangement joins TRBV2 to TRBJ1-5; D is unclear. The CDR3 spans 14 residues. The germline V gene has CDR1 SNHLY and CDR2 FYNNEI. The V and J ends lost 6 bases and 4 bases respectively, with 13 bases between them. CDR3 sequence: CASSRRLENQPQHF. The CDR3 bases are TGTGCCAGCAGCAGACGGCTAGAAAATCAGCCCCAGCATTTT.